Each of the 4 T cell receptor beta chains below was sequenced from the same sample in a study of T cell responses to AZD1222 COVID-19 vaccine. Only in-frame clones appear in the TCRdb table, and some are missing; sequencing was by immunoSEQ multiplex PCR. The sample consists of approximately 140,000 clones, nearly 95% of them appearing once. The sample consisted of peripheral blood, taken on day 0 of AZD1222 vaccination. The source of these receptors is an adult in good health.

The CDR3 spells CASSIIDRGLSGANVLTF. The CDR3 coding sequence is TGTGCCAGTAGTATAATCGACAGGGGGCTCTCTGGGGCCAACGTCCTGACTTTC. The rearrangement joins TRBV19 to TRBJ2-6; 10 nucleotides agree with TRBD1. Germline lookup yields CDR1 LNHDA and CDR2 SQIVND (reference sequence). This CDR3 is 18 amino acids long. V shed 2 bases, J shed 0 bases, and the junction held 4 bases outside the gene matches.

The genes are TRBV28 and TRBJ2-3; the D call may be TRBD1 or TRBD2 (5 bases each). CDR1 is MDHEN and CDR2 is SYDVKM in the germline V gene. Trimming pared 4 bases from V and 5 bases from J, leaving 19 bases between. This CDR3 spans 16 amino acids. CDR3 residues: CASSSPRDPRGDTQYF. For the CDR3, the DNA is TGTGCCAGCAGTTCCCCTAGGGACCCTAGAGGAGATACGCAGTATTTT.

The rearrangement uses TRBV10-3 and TRBJ2-1; either TRBD1 or TRBD2 may fit D (5 bases each). CDR1 and CDR2 (germline): ENHRY, SYGVKD. The CDR3 is 16 amino acids. V shed 3 bases and J shed 0 bases, with 12 bases lying between them. The CDR3 nucleotides are TGTGCCATCAGTGACTCCGGGGCCCACTCCTACAATGAGCAGTTCTTC. Amino acids: CAISDSGAHSYNEQFF.

The rearrangement joins TRBV6-5 to TRBJ2-5, with unresolved D. The germline CDR1 and CDR2 sequences are MNHEY and SVGAGI. Trimming cost V 2 bases and J 9 bases, with 7 bases left between them. This CDR3 contains 11 residues. The CDR3 reads CASSYLGSQYF. In DNA, the CDR3 is TGTGCCAGCAGTTACCTAGGATCCCAGTACTTC.